The 20 T cell receptor beta chains below all came from one sample that was sequenced in a study of response to subunit inactivated influenza vaccine. In TCRdb, the RT-PCR reads were re-called with MiXCR into one record per CDR3 protein. The table has more than 600,000 distinct CDR3 sequences, less than 20% seen once; the top ten hold about 11%. The input for sequencing was PBMCs from blood, taken about 5 days after vaccination. These receptors originate from a man aged 45 to 65 who received an inactivated influenza vaccine.

This clonotype occurred a few times. The chain links TRBV15 to TRBJ2-5; possibly TRBD1 for D (5 bases). V was cut by 1 base and J by 2 bases, with 20 bases left in between. Germline V gene sequence: CDR1 LNHNV, CDR2 YYDKDF (reference sequence). The CDR3 runs 18 residues. CDR3 bases: TGTGCCACCAGCAGAGGGGGCACGGCCTGGTTGGGGCAAGAGACCCAGTACTTC. Protein: CATSRGGTAWLGQETQYF.

This rearrangement joins TRBV27 to TRBJ2-7; D gene unclear. The germline CDR1 and CDR2 sequences are MNHEY and SMNVEV (reference sequence). The CDR3 extends over 15 amino acids. Trimming pared 3 bases from V and 5 bases from J, leaving 17 bases between. CDR3 residues: CASSFSASLLDEQYF. The CDR3 DNA follows: TGTGCCAGCAGTTTTTCGGCATCCCTCCTTGACGAGCAGTACTTC.

This clonotype was counted between two and nine times. V usage is TRBV11-2 and J usage is TRBJ2-1; possibly TRBD2 for D (5 bases). CDR1 is SGHAT and CDR2 is FQNNGV in the germline V gene. The V and J ends lost 1 base and 8 bases respectively, with 12 bases between them. The length of the CDR3 is 14 residues. The CDR3 is CASSLVGLADEQFF. The CDR3 nucleotides read TGTGCCAGCAGCTTAGTAGGGCTAGCCGATGAGCAGTTCTTC.

This clonotype has more than one count but fewer than ten. Since a much larger clone is just one base distant, this may be a read error. V is TRBV6-2 or TRBV6-3 and J is TRBJ1-4; D remains unclear. Per germline, CDR1 MNHEY and CDR2 SVGEGT. The length of the CDR3 is 11 residues. CDR3 loop: CAGRIAEKLFF. The CDR3 DNA reads TGTGCCGGCAGGATCGCGGAAAAACTGTTTTTT.

For the CDR3, the DNA is TGCGCCAGCGACAGGGGGCATCCGAACACCGGGGAGCTGTTTTTT. It yields the protein CASDRGHPNTGELFF. This rearrangement joins TRBV5-1 to TRBJ2-2, with 10 bases that match TRBD1. With 7 bases clipped from V and 0 bases from J, the junction kept 3 bases outside the gene matches. This CDR3 is built from 15 residues. CDR1 SGHRS and CDR2 YFSETQ come from the germline V gene.

The chain joins TRBV5-4 to TRBJ2-3; TRBD2 agrees at 10 bases. CDR1 is SGHNT and CDR2 is YYREEE in the germline V gene (reference sequence). V dropped 2 bases and J dropped 5; count of bases not matched to a gene: 11. CDR3 length: 17 residues. In DNA form, the CDR3 reads TGTGCCAGCAGCTTTGGAGGAGCGGGGGGGCAGATAGATACGCAGTATTTT. Amino acid sequence: CASSFGGAGGQIDTQYF. The entire variable domain, with the rest obtained from reference TRBV5-4 and TRBJ2-3, is as follows: ETGVTQSPTHLIKTRGQQVTLRCSSQSGHNTVSWYQQALGQGPQFIFQYYREEENGRGNFPPRFSGLQFPNYSSELNVNALELDDSALYLCASSFGGAGGQIDTQYFGPGTRLTVL.

The chain recombines TRBV20-1 with TRBJ2-1, with D perhaps matching TRBD2 (6 bases). Between the trimmed V and J ends, which lost 1 base and 2 bases, there was a span of 9 bases. The CDR3 extends over 14 amino acids. From germline, CDR1 is DFQATT and CDR2 SNEGSKA (reference sequence). CDR3 protein: CSARGLGTYNEQFF. For the CDR3, the DNA is TGCAGTGCTAGAGGACTAGGAACCTACAATGAGCAGTTCTTC.

The chain carries TRBV10-2 and TRBJ1-1; 8 bases align to TRBD1. Germline V gene lookup returns CDR1 WSHSY and CDR2 SAAADI. Trimming at V came to 2 bases and at J to 1 base, leaving 6 bases not matched to a gene. This CDR3 has 16 residues. The CDR3 here is CASSEKRTGSNTEAFF. The CDR3 DNA sequence: TGCGCCAGCAGTGAGAAGAGGACAGGGTCGAACACTGAAGCTTTCTTT.

The V gene is TRBV25-1, the J gene TRBJ2-7, with D possibly matching TRBD1 (6 bases). Germline V gene lookup returns CDR1 MGHDK and CDR2 SYGVNS. The CDR3 is made up of 13 amino acids. V lost 4 bases to trimming and J lost 9 bases, with 16 bases between them. The CDR3 DNA reads TGTGCCAGCAGTGGGGGACATAGACCCCGGCAGTACTTC. This codes for CASSGGHRPRQYF.

This clonotype was observed many times. This rearrangement joins TRBV12-3 or TRBV12-4 to TRBJ2-5; TRBD1 matches at 12 bases. The V and J ends lost 2 bases and 5 bases, in that order; junction bases with no gene match: 6. This CDR3 is built from 16 residues. The CDR3 region has the DNA TGTGCCAGCAGTTTATGGGACAGGGGGCCCAGTGAGACCCAGTACTTC. Amino acid sequence: CASSLWDRGPSETQYF.

The genes are TRBV4-2 and TRBJ1-1; 12 nucleotides align to TRBD1. The CDR3 runs to 16 residues. The V and J ends lost 0 bases and 5 bases, in that order; junction bases with no gene match: 4. Germline CDR1 and CDR2: LGHNA and YNFKEQ. CDR3 in DNA: TGTGCCAGCAGCCAAGACCGGGACAGGGGGCGGACTGAAGCTTTCTTT. It encodes CASSQDRDRGRTEAFF.

The rearrangement links TRBV28 to TRBJ2-7; perhaps TRBD2 as D (5 bases). V lost 10 bases, J lost 7 bases, and 17 bases lay in between. The CDR3 sequence is 12 residues long. Germline-derived CDR1 and CDR2 are MDHEN and SYDVKM. The DNA for the CDR3 is TGTGCCACCGAGGGCCCTCTTGAAGAGCAGTACTTC. It yields the protein CATEGPLEEQYF. Full variable domain (missing parts from reference TRBV28 and TRBJ2-7): DVKVTQSSRYLVKRTGEKVFLECVQDMDHENMFWYRQDPGLGLRLIYFSYDVKMKEKGDIPEGYSVSREKKERFSLILESASTNQTSMYLCATEGPLEEQYFGPGTRLTVT.

The DNA for the CDR3 is TGTGCCAGCTCCCGGGACGTCGGACGGACCCAGTACTTC. Translation gives CASSRDVGRTQYF. The V call is TRBV6-1, the J call TRBJ2-5, with D perhaps assigned TRBD1 or TRBD2 (5 bases each). This CDR3 has 13 amino acids. From germline, CDR1 is MNHNS and CDR2 SASEGT. With 8 bases removed from V and 7 bases from J, the gap between germline ends came to 17 bases.

The J gene is TRBJ1-1, the V gene TRBV2, with D hard to call. Trimming cost V 6 bases and J 1 base, with 6 bases left between them. The CDR3 runs to 12 residues. Germline lookup yields CDR1 SNHLY and CDR2 FYNNEI. The CDR3 reads CASRGPNTEAFF. The CDR3 DNA reads as TGTGCCAGCAGGGGTCCGAACACTGAAGCTTTCTTT.

The genes are TRBV3-1 and TRBJ2-2; 7 nucleotides align to TRBD1. Unmatched junction bases numbered 10, after V lost 2 bases and J lost 4 bases. CDR1 LGHDT and CDR2 YNNKEL come from the germline V gene (reference sequence). The length of the CDR3 is 17 residues. The CDR3 reads CASSQPIGGAGTGELFF. Written as DNA, the CDR3 is TGTGCCAGCAGCCAACCTATAGGGGGCGCCGGCACCGGGGAGCTGTTTTTT.

The chain links TRBV6-1 to TRBJ2-6; D not certain. Germline CDR1 reads MNHNS; CDR2 reads SASEGT. V shed 7 bases and J shed 1 base, with 14 bases lying between them. The CDR3 sequence is 16 residues long. CDR3 residues: CASTRRQGSGANVLTF. CDR3 nucleotides: TGTGCCAGCACCCGCCGGCAAGGATCTGGGGCCAACGTCCTGACTTTC.

In this sample, this clonotype turned up many times. The gene calls are TRBV5-8 and TRBJ2-3; D is perhaps TRBD1 (6 bases). Trimming took off 0 bases at V and 6 bases at J, with 8 bases between the two ends. The CDR3 sequence is 13 residues long. Germline V gene data show CDR1 as SGHTS and CDR2 as YDEGEE. The DNA for the CDR3 is TGTGCCAGCAGCTTGGTCGACAGGGATACGCAGTATTTT. Its protein product is CASSLVDRDTQYF.

This clonotype came up a few times. The rearrangement links TRBV6-1 to TRBJ2-3; TRBD1 agrees at 9 bases. Germline V gene sequence: CDR1 MNHNS, CDR2 SASEGT. V lost 5 bases and J lost 1; bases outside the gene matches: 7. The CDR3 spans 16 residues. The CDR3 sequence is CASSPARTGGTDTQYF. The CDR3 region has the DNA TGTGCCAGCAGTCCCGCCCGGACAGGGGGCACAGATACGCAGTATTTT.

This clonotype appeared many times. V is TRBV3-1 and J is TRBJ2-3; 7 bases agree with TRBD2. This CDR3 is 19 amino acids long. V lost 0 bases to trimming and J lost 7 bases; unmatched junction nucleotides: 19. Germline-derived CDR1 and CDR2 are LGHDT and YNNKEL (reference sequence). Here the CDR3 DNA reads TGTGCCAGCAGCCAAGATTGGGATGCTAGCGGAGCTTCTTCAAATACGCAGTATTTT. Protein sequence: CASSQDWDASGASSNTQYF.

The chain recombines TRBV12-3 or TRBV12-4 with TRBJ2-2; D uncertain. This CDR3 contains 12 residues. V lost 6 bases and J 5 bases, leaving 7 bases between the germline ends. The CDR3 nucleotides are TGTGCCAGCAGCGAAACTACCGGGGAGCTGTTTTTT. As protein: CASSETTGELFF.